The 32 T cell receptor beta chains reported below all come from one sample, sequenced in a study of blood T cell repertoires in COVID-19. Some clones are missing from TCRdb's copy, which holds only in-frame ones; the method was immunoSEQ multiplex PCR. Of about 66,000 clones in the sample, 65% to 90% were seen once. The sample comprised peripheral blood. These receptors all stem from a man in his fifties or sixties with acute or convalescent COVID-19.

This sequence joins TRBV11-1 and TRBJ2-3, with 13 bases aligning to TRBD2. Losses at the gene ends were 2 bases for V and 4 bases for J; bases not matched to a gene: 0. This CDR3 contains 15 residues. The germline V gene encodes CDR1 SGHAT and CDR2 FQDESV (reference sequence). For the CDR3, the DNA is TGTGCCAGCAGCTTAACTAGCGGGGGGGCAGATACGCAGTATTTT. Translating gives CASSLTSGGADTQYF. Supplemented by reference TRBV11-1 and TRBJ2-3, the full variable domain reads EAEVAQSPRYKITEKSQAVAFWCDPISGHATLYWYRQILGQGPELLVQFQDESVVDDSQLPKDRFSAERLKGVDSTLKIQPAELGDSAMYLCASSLTSGGADTQYFGPGTRLTVL.

J is TRBJ2-7 and V is TRBV9, with 7 bases fitting TRBD1. This CDR3 region has 16 residues. The ends lost 4 bases at V and 2 bases at J; junction bases unmatched: 12. Germline values: CDR1 SGDLS, CDR2 YYNGEE. The CDR3 is CASSTHPTGITYEQYF. CDR3 DNA: TGTGCCAGCAGCACCCACCCGACAGGGATTACCTACGAGCAGTACTTC. The full variable domain, completed using reference TRBV9 and TRBJ2-7, is DSGVTQTPKHLITATGQRVTLRCSPRSGDLSVYWYQQSLDQGLQFLIQYYNGEERAKGNILERFSAQQFPDLHSELNLSSLELGDSALYFCASSTHPTGITYEQYFGPGTRLTVT.

The genes are TRBV5-5 and TRBJ1-5; D not resolved. Trimming stripped 4 bases from V and 5 bases from J, with 10 bases between. Germline-derived CDR1 and CDR2 are SGHKS and YYEKEE (reference sequence). The CDR3 length is 13 residues. DNA for the CDR3: TGTGCCAGCAGCCGAACCCCGGATCAGCCCCAGCATTTT. It yields the protein CASSRTPDQPQHF.

V gene TRBV11-2 combines with J gene TRBJ1-5, with 8 bases that match TRBD1. Germline CDR1 SGHAT, CDR2 FQNNGV. This CDR3 region has 15 residues. With V trimmed by 5 bases and J by 4 bases, 7 bases remained unmatched. The chain's CDR3 is CASSPGGKGNQPQHF. The DNA for the CDR3 is TGTGCCAGCAGCCCAGGGGGCAAGGGAAATCAGCCCCAGCATTTT.

The chain carries TRBV25-1 and TRBJ2-1, with D possibly matching TRBD1 (6 bases). Germline CDR1 is MGHDK and CDR2 is SYGVNS. The V and J ends lost 3 bases and 0 bases respectively, with 15 bases between them. This CDR3 has 17 residues. The CDR3 sequence is CASSDSQGLSSYNEQFF. CDR3 DNA sequence: TGTGCCAGCAGTGACTCGCAGGGGCTGAGCTCCTACAATGAGCAGTTCTTC. Full variable domain (remainder filled in from reference TRBV25-1 and TRBJ2-1): EADIYQTPRYLVIGTGKKITLECSQTMGHDKMYWYQQDPGMELHLIHYSYGVNSTEKGDLSSESTVSRIRTEHFPLTLESARPSHTSQYLCASSDSQGLSSYNEQFFGPGTRLTVL.

A note on this clone: The junction departs from the called germline gene at one end, perhaps through a read error. This chain uses TRBV6-1 with TRBJ2-5, with 10 bases identical to TRBD2. The CDR3 runs to 14 residues. From germline, CDR1 is MNHNS and CDR2 SASEGT. CDR3 sequence (DNA): TGTGCCAGCAGTCAAGCGGGGGGGTGGGAGACCCAGTACTTC. It is translated as CASSQAGGWETQYF.

The rearrangement joins TRBV6-5 to TRBJ1-2; D possibly corresponds to TRBD1 (6 bases). The length of the CDR3 is 14 residues. V was shortened by 5 bases and J by 4 bases, with 14 bases between the two germline ends. Germline-derived CDR1 and CDR2 are MNHEY and SVGAGI. CDR3 residues: CASSPDRSVYGYTF. CDR3 nucleotides: TGTGCCAGCAGTCCGGACAGAAGCGTCTATGGCTACACCTTC.

This clone appeared a single time. The chain uses TRBV5-1 and TRBJ2-3, with a possible D match to TRBD2 (6 bases). This CDR3 is 15 amino acids long. Germline V CDR1 and CDR2: SGHRS, YFSETQ. Trimming removed 4 bases from V and 0 bases from J, with 12 bases in between. For the CDR3, the DNA is TGCGCCAGCAGCCACGGGGGATCTAGCACAGATACGCAGTATTTT. The encoded protein is CASSHGGSSTDTQYF. Looking up the rest from reference TRBV5-1 and TRBJ2-3 gives the full variable domain: KAGVTQTPRYLIKTRGQQVTLSCSPISGHRSVSWYQQTPGQGLQFLFEYFSETQRNKGNFPGRFSGRQFSNSRSEMNVSTLELGDSALYLCASSHGGSSTDTQYFGPGTRLTVL.

The chain uses TRBV30 and TRBJ2-6; the D is unclear. Trimming removed 3 bases at V and 3 bases at J, with 9 bases between. The length of the CDR3 is 14 residues. CDR1 and CDR2 from the germline V gene are GTSNPN and SVGIG (reference sequence). The CDR3: CAWSLGSGANVLTF. The CDR3 DNA is TGTGCCTGGAGCCTAGGCAGTGGGGCCAACGTCCTGACTTTC.

This clone turned up a few times. The V and J genes are TRBV10-2 and TRBJ1-1, with 8 bases lining up with TRBD1. CDR3 length: 14 residues. The V gene end was trimmed by 5 bases and the J gene end by 6 bases; junction bases not matched to a gene: 8. Germline CDR1 is WSHSY and CDR2 is SAAADI. CDR3 residues: CASSTTGELAEAFF. The CDR3 nucleotides are TGCGCCAGCAGTACGACAGGGGAGTTGGCTGAAGCTTTCTTT.

The V gene is TRBV5-6, the J gene TRBJ2-5; 11 nucleotides agree with TRBD2. CDR3 size: 15 residues. Germline V gene data show CDR1 as SGHDT and CDR2 as YYEEEE. V gave up 4 bases and J gave up 7 bases; unmatched junction bases: 9. This CDR3 is CASSGSLAGAVTQYF. The CDR3 nucleotides read TGTGCCAGCAGCGGATCACTAGCGGGGGCCGTGACCCAGTACTTC.

This clone was counted a single time. This chain connects TRBV3-1 (or the pseudogene TRBV3-2) to TRBJ1-6; 10 bases agree with TRBD1. The CDR3 has 13 amino acids. V was pared by 4 bases and J by 9 bases, with 0 bases of the junction left unmatched. Germline V CDR1 and CDR2: LGHDT, YNNKEL (reference sequence). CDR3 amino acids: CASSRDRGSPLHF. The CDR3, as DNA: TGTGCCAGCAGCCGGGACAGGGGTTCACCCCTCCACTTT.

This CDR3 reads CASTRRLNEQYF. The CDR3 DNA is TGTGCCAGCACCAGGAGGCTCAACGAGCAGTACTTC. The gene calls are TRBV2 and TRBJ2-7; possible D gene TRBD2, 5 bases. The CDR3 loop spans 12 amino acids. Germline CDR1 and CDR2: SNHLY and FYNNEI. The V gene lost 7 bases and the J gene lost 5 bases, with 12 bases spanning the gap.

This clone has more than one count but fewer than ten. The V gene is TRBV24-1, the J gene TRBJ2-3, with D maybe TRBD2 (5 bases). Germline V gives CDR1 KGHDR, CDR2 SFDVKD. V was cut by 3 bases and J by 5 bases, with 14 bases left in between. There are 15 residues in the CDR3. In DNA form, the CDR3 reads TGTGCCACCAGTGATCCGTCCACGGGGAGAGATACGCAGTATTTT. The encoded protein is CATSDPSTGRDTQYF.

This clone turned up a few times. The rearrangement uses TRBV2 and TRBJ2-7; 8 bases are a match to TRBD1. The germline V gene has CDR1 SNHLY and CDR2 FYNNEI. The CDR3 sequence is 16 residues long. Trimming at V came to 0 bases and at J to 1 base, leaving 5 bases not matched to a gene. The CDR3, as DNA: TGTGCCAGCAGTGAAGCACAACAGGGGGGATCCTACGAGCAGTACTTC. Translating it yields CASSEAQQGGSYEQYF.

The chain combines TRBV5-1 with TRBJ1-1; 12 bases match TRBD1. Germline CDR1 and CDR2: SGHRS and YFSETQ. The CDR3 runs to 15 residues. The ends lost 4 bases at V and 5 bases at J; junction bases unmatched: 6. The chain's CDR3 is CASSVGQGARTEAFF. The CDR3 nucleotides read TGCGCCAGCAGCGTGGGACAGGGGGCCCGAACTGAAGCTTTCTTT.

The genes are TRBV20-1 and TRBJ1-4, with D hard to call. The CDR3 contains 11 residues. Per the germline V gene, CDR1 is DFQATT and CDR2 is SNEGSKA (reference sequence). V was shortened by 5 bases and J by 7 bases, with 8 bases between the two germline ends. CDR3 amino acids: CSAEGPEKLFF. The CDR3 DNA is TGCAGTGCTGAGGGTCCTGAAAAACTGTTTTTT.

CDR3 sequence: CASSPRRLATDTQYF. CDR3 bases: TGTGCCAGCAGCCCTAGGCGACTAGCGACAGATACGCAGTATTTT. The chain links TRBV7-2 to TRBJ2-3, with 8 bases lining up with TRBD2. The CDR3 contains 15 residues. V lost 5 bases and J lost 3; bases outside the gene matches: 7. Germline CDR1 is SGHTA and CDR2 is FQGNSA.

A few counts support this clone. The chain joins TRBV15 to TRBJ1-1; tentative D call: TRBD1 (5 bases). The CDR3 totals 12 residues. Germline-derived CDR1 and CDR2 are LNHNV and YYDKDF (reference sequence). V gave up 5 bases and J gave up 11 bases, with 15 bases separating them. This CDR3 reads CATSSAGGLAFF. CDR3 nucleotides: TGTGCCACCAGCTCAGCCGGGGGGTTGGCTTTCTTT.

The rearrangement uses TRBV5-5 and TRBJ2-5; possible D gene TRBD2, 7 bases. The CDR3 sequence is 15 residues long. Germline V CDR1 and CDR2: SGHKS, YYEKEE (reference sequence). V was clipped by 0 bases and J by 7 bases, with 16 bases between them. CDR3 sequence (DNA): TGTGCCAGCAGCTTGGGGGAGACGGGGGGCCGGACCCAGTACTTC. Its translation is CASSLGETGGRTQYF. Looking up the rest from reference TRBV5-5 and TRBJ2-5 gives the full variable domain: DAGVTQSPTHLIKTRGQQVTLRCSPISGHKSVSWYQQVLGQGPQFIFQYYEKEERGRGNFPDRFSARQFPNYSSELNVNALLLGDSALYLCASSLGETGGRTQYFGPGTRLLVL.

The rearrangement links TRBV2 to TRBJ1-1, with unresolved D. This CDR3 contains 13 residues. Trimming pared 6 bases from V and 1 base from J, leaving 9 bases between. Germline assignment: CDR1 SNHLY and CDR2 FYNNEI. The CDR3: CASSLARNTEAFF. The DNA of the CDR3 is TGTGCCAGCAGCCTCGCGCGGAACACTGAAGCTTTCTTT. Supplemented by reference TRBV2 and TRBJ1-1, the full variable domain reads EPEVTQTPSHQVTQMGQEVILRCVPISNHLYFYWYRQILGQKVEFLVSFYNNEISEKSEIFDDQFSVERPDGSNFTLKIRSTKLEDSAMYFCASSLARNTEAFFGQGTRLTVV.

In nucleotides, the CDR3 is TGTGCCAGCAGTTATGACAGCACCAATCAGCCCCAGCATTTT. It is translated as CASSYDSTNQPQHF. V gene TRBV6-2 or TRBV6-3 combines with J gene TRBJ1-5; a possible D gene is TRBD1 (5 bases). Trimming took off 3 bases at V and 3 bases at J, with 9 bases between the two ends. The CDR3 totals 14 residues. The germline V gene encodes CDR1 MNHEY and CDR2 SVGEGT.

This rearrangement joins TRBV5-1 to TRBJ2-1; 11 bases line up with TRBD1. Germline CDR1 is SGHRS and CDR2 is YFSETQ. Unmatched junction bases numbered 3, after V lost 4 bases and J lost 3 bases. The CDR3 runs 15 residues. As DNA, the CDR3 is TGCGCCAGCAGCCGGGACAGGGGGGTCTACAATGAGCAGTTCTTC. It codes for CASSRDRGVYNEQFF.

The chain has TRBV2 and TRBJ1-1; D remains unclear. Trimming stripped 8 bases from V and 1 base from J, with 14 bases between. The CDR3 contains 14 residues. Germline V gene sequence: CDR1 SNHLY, CDR2 FYNNEI. The CDR3 protein is CASRRGGQNTEAFF. Here the CDR3 DNA reads TGTGCCAGCCGCCGCGGTGGTCAGAACACTGAAGCTTTCTTT.

V and J are TRBV11-2 and TRBJ2-2; weak D call: TRBD1 (8 bases). With 7 bases removed from V and 5 bases from J, the gap between germline ends came to 20 bases. The germline CDR1 and CDR2 sequences are SGHAT and FQNNGV. This CDR3 spans 16 amino acids. For the CDR3, the DNA is TGTGCCAGCAAAAGCGGGACAGGCGTCAGGACCGGGGAGCTGTTTTTT. Translated, it gives CASKSGTGVRTGELFF.

The V gene is TRBV6-2 or TRBV6-3, the J gene TRBJ2-1, with 11 bases fitting TRBD2. The CDR3 is 15 residues long. V was pared by 6 bases and J by 8 bases, with 9 bases of the junction left unmatched. CDR1 is MNHEY, CDR2 SVGEGT, per germline. CDR3 amino acids: CASSGLAGRRDEQFF. The CDR3 nucleotides are TGTGCCAGCAGCGGACTAGCGGGCCGAAGGGATGAGCAGTTCTTC.

Notes on this clone: Other DNA sequences of this sample code for an identical CDR3. The rearrangement links TRBV5-1 to TRBJ1-6, with 10 bases that match TRBD1. V gave up 0 bases and J gave up 7 bases; unmatched junction bases: 1. The CDR3 is made up of 15 amino acids. Germline-derived CDR1 and CDR2 are SGHRS and YFSETQ. CDR3 sequence (DNA): TGCGCCAGCAGCTTGGGGACAGGGGGGAATTCACCCCTCCACTTT. As protein: CASSLGTGGNSPLHF.

V usage is TRBV6-6 and J usage is TRBJ1-5; D gene uncertain. This CDR3 region has 16 residues. Germline CDR1 and CDR2: MNHNY and SVGAGI (reference sequence). V lost 2 bases, J lost 1 base, and 12 bases lay in between. As DNA, the CDR3 is TGTGCCAGCAGTTACGGTGAAAGCAGGAGCAATCAGCCCCAGCATTTT. Encoded protein: CASSYGESRSNQPQHF.

J is TRBJ1-2 and V is TRBV3-1 (or the pseudogene TRBV3-2); tentative D call: TRBD1 (6 bases). The CDR3 sequence is 15 residues long. Germline CDR1 is LGHDT and CDR2 is YNNKEL (reference sequence). The V and J ends lost 4 bases and 8 bases respectively, with 20 bases between them. CDR3 in DNA: TGTGCCAGCAGCCCCCCGGGTCAGGGGCGCATGGGCTACACCTTC. Protein product: CASSPPGQGRMGYTF.

J is TRBJ1-5 and V is TRBV19, with 8 bases lining up with TRBD1. Germline CDR1 and CDR2: LNHDA and SQIVND (reference sequence). Germline trimming cut 10 bases from V and 4 bases from J; bases unmatched to any gene: 12. This CDR3 comprises 15 residues. CDR3 sequence reads: CATALDRDLNQPQHF. The CDR3 DNA is TGTGCCACAGCCTTGGACAGGGATCTAAATCAGCCCCAGCATTTT.

The chain uses TRBV5-4 and TRBJ2-5; 8 bases align to TRBD1. Germline CDR1 and CDR2: SGHNT and YYREEE (reference sequence). The ends lost 4 bases at V and 5 bases at J; junction bases unmatched: 7. CDR3 length equals 14 residues. Here the CDR3 DNA reads TGTGCCAGCAGCGCCCGGACAGGGCGGGAGACCCAGTACTTC. Its translation: CASSARTGRETQYF.

This clone was detected only a few times. This rearrangement joins TRBV6-6 to TRBJ1-4; D gene ambiguous. Trimming pared 7 bases from V and 3 bases from J, leaving 6 bases between. The CDR3 spans 12 residues. Germline CDR1 reads MNHNY; CDR2 reads SVGAGI (reference sequence). The CDR3 loop is CASTTANEKLFF. The CDR3 DNA is TGTGCCAGCACAACAGCTAATGAAAAACTGTTTTTT.